A selection of T cell receptor beta chains follows, all from one sample in a study of T cells in Graves' hyperthyroidism and ophthalmopathy. MiXCR was run by TCRdb on the multiplex PCR reads, yielding one entry per CDR3 protein. The table lists 600,000 to 750,000 distinct CDR3 sequences, 17% of them singletons. Sequenced: blood. These receptors came from a man in his fifties with Graves' hyperthyroidism. The CDR3 runs from the conserved cysteine through the conserved F or W. D genes are given only for firm matches. Clone size, where shown, is once, few, many, or a class for clones that have expanded.

TRBV24-1,NA,TRBJ1-1,NA,CATSDLGNTEAFF,TGTGCCACCAGTGATTTAGGAAACACTGAAGCTTTCTTT
TRBV6-1,many,TRBJ1-5,NA,CASSENGGSNQPQHF,TGTGCCAGCAGTGAAAATGGAGGCAGCAATCAGCCCCAGCATTTT
TRBV5-5,NA,TRBJ1-2,TRBD1,CASSLGTGTTYGYTF,TGTGCCAGCAGCTTAGGGACAGGGACTACTTATGGCTACACCTTC
TRBV27,many,TRBJ2-1,TRBD1,CASSLVPVGDRGLDEQFF,TGTGCCAGCAGTTTAGTCCCTGTGGGGGACAGGGGTCTCGATGAGCAGTTCTTC
TRBV27,NA,TRBJ2-1,NA,CASSFAFSNEQFF,TGTGCCAGCAGTTTCGCTTTTTCCAATGAGCAGTTCTTC
TRBV18,many,TRBJ2-7,NA,CASSQGTLDLYEQYF,TGTGCCAGCTCACAAGGGACTCTGGACCTTTACGAGCAGTACTTC
TRBV29-1,NA,TRBJ2-3,NA,CSVEMVHEADTQYF,TGCAGCGTTGAAATGGTCCATGAGGCAGATACGCAGTATTTT
TRBV18,few,TRBJ1-4,TRBD1,CASSLPGQMGKLFF,TGTGCCAGCTCACTTCCGGGACAGATGGGAAAACTGTTTTTT
TRBV28,many,TRBJ2-7,TRBD1,CASSPAGTGSYEQYF,TGTGCCAGCAGCCCAGCCGGGACAGGGTCTTACGAGCAATACTTC
TRBV2,many,TRBJ2-1,TRBD1,CASTYIGTDFEQFF,TGTGCCAGCACCTATATAGGGACAGACTTTGAGCAGTTCTTC
TRBV7-9,few,TRBJ1-6,NA,CASSFEAYNSPLHF,TGTGCCAGCAGCTTCGAGGCATATAATTCACCCCTCCACTTT
TRBV12-3/TRBV12-4,many,TRBJ2-1,NA,CASGNSEYNEQFF,TGTGCCAGCGGCAACTCTGAATACAATGAGCAGTTCTTC
TRBV7-8,once,TRBJ1-5,NA,CASGADLSGSNQPQHF,TGTGCCAGCGGAGCCGATTTGTCAGGGAGCAATCAGCCCCAGCATTTT
TRBV24-1,NA,TRBJ1-1,NA,CATSDPSQGDTEAFF,TGTGCCACCAGTGACCCCTCGCAGGGTGACACTGAAGCTTTCTTT
TRBV28,NA,TRBJ1-1,NA,CASSLHSVNTEAFF,TGTGCCAGCAGTTTACACTCCGTGAACACTGAAGCTTTCTTT
TRBV6-1,NA,TRBJ2-1,TRBD2,CASSPHTSATNEQFF,TGTGCCAGCAGCCCACATACTAGCGCCACCAATGAGCAGTTCTTC
TRBV19,many,TRBJ1-2,NA,CASSMRLFYGYTF,TGTGCCAGTAGTATGAGGTTATTCTATGGCTACACCTTC
TRBV4-1,NA,TRBJ1-4,NA,CAGRFRQAANEKLFF,TGCGCCGGCAGATTTCGACAGGCCGCTAATGAAAAACTGTTTTTT
TRBV7-2,few,TRBJ1-3,NA,CASSVDKISGNTIYF,TGTGCCAGCAGCGTAGACAAGATCTCTGGAAACACCATATATTTT
TRBV4-2,few,TRBJ2-7,NA,CASSQDYYEQYF,TGTGCCAGCAGCCAAGATTATTACGAGCAGTACTTC
TRBV29-1,many,TRBJ2-1,TRBD2,CSILAGGPRNEQFF,TGCAGCATACTAGCGGGAGGGCCAAGAAATGAGCAGTTCTTC
TRBV5-1,NA,TRBJ2-3,TRBD2,CVSSFASGSLDTQYF,TGCGTCAGCAGCTTCGCTAGCGGGAGTTTAGATACGCAGTATTTT
TRBV3-1,NA,TRBJ2-1,NA,CASSQERPYNEQFF,TGTGCCAGCAGCCAAGAAAGGCCCTACAATGAGCAGTTCTTC
TRBV7-9,many,TRBJ1-1,NA,CASSLVSGFLAFF,TGTGCCAGCAGCTTAGTAAGTGGTTTTCTGGCTTTCTTT
TRBV18,few,TRBJ2-3,NA,CASSPEDGRTDTQYF,TGTGCCAGCTCACCGGAGGATGGGAGGACAGATACGCAGTATTTT
TRBV6-5,many,TRBJ2-5,NA,CASSYKREGAGTQYF,TGTGCCAGCAGTTACAAGCGAGAGGGAGCGGGGACCCAGTACTTC
TRBV15,NA,TRBJ2-1,TRBD2,CATSRDTSGSYNEQFF,TGTGCCACCAGCAGAGATACTAGCGGCTCCTACAATGAGCAGTTCTTC
TRBV27,many,TRBJ1-1,NA,CASSLQINTEAFF,TGTGCCAGCAGCCTCCAGATCAACACTGAAGCTTTCTTT
TRBV6-2/TRBV6-3,NA,TRBJ1-1,NA,CASSKTPVGRNGFF,TGTGCCAGCAGTAAAACGCCTGTCGGGCGGAATGGTTTCTTT
TRBV7-9,many,TRBJ1-1,NA,CASSFGVRDTEAFF,TGTGCCAGCAGCTTCGGGGTAAGGGACACTGAAGCTTTCTTT
TRBV7-9,many,TRBJ2-5,NA,CASSSEAAETQYF,TGTGCCAGCAGCTCCGAGGCCGCGGAGACCCAGTACTTC
TRBV10-3,many,TRBJ1-3,NA,CAISDVDGTTTGNTIYF,TGTGCCATCAGTGACGTAGACGGGACGACAACTGGAAACACCATATATTTT
TRBV27,many,TRBJ2-1,NA,CASSFRDRLNEQFF,TGTGCCAGCAGTTTCCGGGACCGCCTCAATGAGCAGTTCTTC
TRBV6-1,many,TRBJ1-2,NA,CASRSLREVDGYTF,TGTGCCAGCAGGTCCCTAAGGGAAGTCGATGGCTACACCTTC
TRBV27,many,TRBJ2-3,NA,CASSYFDSTDTQYF,TGTGCCAGCTCATATTTTGACAGTACAGATACGCAGTATTTT
TRBV6-1,few,TRBJ1-6,TRBD1,CASSPGQGMSLHF,TGTGCCAGCAGTCCCGGACAGGGAATGTCCCTCCACTTT
TRBV10-2,few,TRBJ2-1,NA,CASSKAANEQFF,TGCGCCAGCAGCAAAGCGGCTAATGAGCAGTTCTTC
TRBV9,few,TRBJ2-2,NA,CASSFQGSTGELFF,TGCGCCAGCAGCTTTCAGGGTAGCACCGGGGAGCTGTTTTTT
TRBV7-9,many,TRBJ2-1,NA,CASSLDRSWVTYNEQFF,TGTGCCAGCAGCTTAGACCGAAGTTGGGTCACCTACAATGAGCAGTTCTTC
TRBV29-1,many,TRBJ2-7,NA,CSVEGGQGSSEQYF,TGCAGCGTTGAAGGCGGTCAGGGATCCAGCGAGCAGTACTTC
TRBV7-6,many,TRBJ2-2,NA,CASSLQVGWNTGELFF,TGTGCCAGCAGCTTACAAGTGGGGTGGAACACCGGGGAGCTGTTTTTT
TRBV27,many,TRBJ2-7,TRBD2,CASRWTSGAYEQYF,TGTGCCAGCAGGTGGACTAGCGGGGCCTACGAGCAGTACTTC
TRBV24-1,NA,TRBJ2-1,NA,CATSAAGGTGVGEQFF,TGTGCCACCAGTGCCGCGGGGGGGACAGGGGTCGGCGAGCAGTTCTTC
TRBV5-5,NA,TRBJ2-7,NA,CASSLHHEQYF,TGTGCCAGCAGCTTGCACCACGAGCAGTACTTC
TRBV6-2/TRBV6-3,many,TRBJ2-1,TRBD2,CASSYRLGSGRDNEQFF,TGTGCCAGCAGTTACCGCCTTGGGAGCGGGAGGGACAATGAGCAGTTCTTC
TRBV27,many,TRBJ2-5,TRBD2,CASSLAGGYQETQYF,TGTGCCAGCAGTTTAGCGGGAGGGTACCAAGAGACCCAGTACTTC
TRBV27,many,TRBJ2-7,TRBD2,CASREGLAGGYEQYF,TGTGCCAGCAGGGAGGGACTAGCGGGAGGCTACGAGCAGTACTTC
TRBV5-1,many,TRBJ2-7,TRBD2,CASSQGLAGVIGYEQYF,TGCGCCAGCAGCCAAGGACTAGCGGGAGTAATCGGCTACGAGCAGTACTTC
TRBV12-3/TRBV12-4,many,TRBJ2-3,TRBD1,CASTLTGGTETQYF,TGTGCCAGCACCCTAACAGGGGGGACAGAGACGCAGTATTTT
TRBV20-1,few,TRBJ2-3,TRBD2,CSAGLAGGRGTDTQYF,TGCAGTGCTGGACTAGCGGGAGGGCGGGGCACAGATACGCAGTATTTT
TRBV29-1,NA,TRBJ1-1,NA,CSVDPGLGNTEAFF,TGCAGCGTTGATCCAGGGCTGGGGAACACTGAAGCTTTCTTT